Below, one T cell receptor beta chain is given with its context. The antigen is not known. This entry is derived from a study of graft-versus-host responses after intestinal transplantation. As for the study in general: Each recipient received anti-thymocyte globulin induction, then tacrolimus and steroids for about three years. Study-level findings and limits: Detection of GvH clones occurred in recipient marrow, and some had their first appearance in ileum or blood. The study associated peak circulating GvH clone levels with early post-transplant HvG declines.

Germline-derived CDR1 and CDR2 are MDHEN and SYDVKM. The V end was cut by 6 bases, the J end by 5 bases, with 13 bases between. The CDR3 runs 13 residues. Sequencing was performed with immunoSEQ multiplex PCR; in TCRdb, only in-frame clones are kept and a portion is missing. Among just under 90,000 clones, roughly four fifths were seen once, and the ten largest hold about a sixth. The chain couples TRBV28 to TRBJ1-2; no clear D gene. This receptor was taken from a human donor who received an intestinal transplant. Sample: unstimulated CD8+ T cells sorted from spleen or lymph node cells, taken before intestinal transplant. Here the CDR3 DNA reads TGTGCCAGCAGCCCTGTGGTGCCTTATGGCTACACCTTC. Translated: CASSPVVPYGYTF.